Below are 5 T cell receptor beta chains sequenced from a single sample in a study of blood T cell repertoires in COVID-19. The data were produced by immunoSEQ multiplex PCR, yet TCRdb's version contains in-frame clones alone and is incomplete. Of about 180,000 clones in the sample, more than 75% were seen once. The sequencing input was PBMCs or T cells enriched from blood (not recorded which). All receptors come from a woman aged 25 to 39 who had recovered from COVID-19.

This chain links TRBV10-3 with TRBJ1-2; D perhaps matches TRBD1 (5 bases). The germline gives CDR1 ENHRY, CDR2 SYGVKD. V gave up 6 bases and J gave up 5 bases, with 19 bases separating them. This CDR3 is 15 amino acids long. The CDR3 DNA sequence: TGTGCCATCAGGGACGATGACAGAATTTTATATGGCTACACCTTC. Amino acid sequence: CAIRDDDRILYGYTF.

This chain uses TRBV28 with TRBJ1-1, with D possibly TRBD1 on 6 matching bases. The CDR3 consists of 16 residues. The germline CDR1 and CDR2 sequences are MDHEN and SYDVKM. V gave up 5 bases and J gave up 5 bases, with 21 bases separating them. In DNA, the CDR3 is TGTGCCAGCAGTCTACTCTCTCTGAGGGGGTGGACTGAAGCTTTCTTT. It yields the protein CASSLLSLRGWTEAFF.

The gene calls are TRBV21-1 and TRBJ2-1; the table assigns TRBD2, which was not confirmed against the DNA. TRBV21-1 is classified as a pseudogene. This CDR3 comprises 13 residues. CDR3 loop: CASSHPGGTVEFF. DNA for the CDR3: TGTGCCAGCAGCCACCCGGGGGGGACGGTCGAGTTCTTC.

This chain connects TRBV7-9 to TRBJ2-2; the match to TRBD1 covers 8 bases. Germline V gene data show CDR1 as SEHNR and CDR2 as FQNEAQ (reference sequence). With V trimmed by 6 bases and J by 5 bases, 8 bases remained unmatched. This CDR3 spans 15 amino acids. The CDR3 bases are TGTGCCAGCAGTCAGGGGACAGGAGGGACCGGGGAGCTGTTTTTT. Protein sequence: CASSQGTGGTGELFF.

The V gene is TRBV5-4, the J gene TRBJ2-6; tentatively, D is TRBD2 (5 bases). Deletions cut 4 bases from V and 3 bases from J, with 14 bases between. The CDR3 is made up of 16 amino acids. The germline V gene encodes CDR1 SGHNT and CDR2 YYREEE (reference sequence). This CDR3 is CASSREGGGGANVLTF. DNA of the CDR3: TGTGCCAGCAGCAGAGAGGGTGGAGGTGGGGCCAACGTCCTGACTTTC.